This T cell receptor beta chain came from a study of blood T cell repertoires in COVID-19. For the study at large: The United States, Italy and Spain supplied acute and convalescent COVID-19 samples. PBMCs, B-cell-depleted T cells, or T cells were the source of the cDNA or gDNA that made up the material.

Authors' data handling: Reference gene primer amplification yielded estimated nucleated cell counts. Only in-frame clones appear in the TCRdb table, and some are missing; sequencing was by immunoSEQ multiplex PCR. The V and J calls and clone size come from that table; D and trimming were worked out from the DNA. The repertoire holds some 160,000 clones, with just under 80% as singletons. The sequence came from a woman aged 80 or older with acute or convalescent COVID-19. The sequenced sample consisted of peripheral blood.

The CDR3 nucleotides read TGTGCCAGCAGTCTAGCGGGAGGGCCTATCGAGCAGTACTTC. It encodes CASSLAGGPIEQYF. The J gene is TRBJ2-7, the V gene TRBV28, with 12 bases that match TRBD2. Germline loops: CDR1 MDHEN, CDR2 SYDVKM. The CDR3 length is 14 residues. J lost 6 bases, V lost 5 bases, and 5 bases had no gene match.